One and the same sample provided the 30 T cell receptor beta chains below, sequenced in a study of blood T cell repertoires in COVID-19. Clones were sequenced by immunoSEQ multiplex PCR, and TCRdb holds only the in-frame ones, with some missing. This sample has hundreds of thousands of clones, with 75% to 90% found just once. The specimen was peripheral blood. The receptors originated from a woman in her sixties with COVID-19, enrolled during active disease.

The rearrangement joins TRBV4-2 to TRBJ2-5; TRBD2 aligns across 9 bases. Germline-derived CDR1 and CDR2 are LGHNA and YNFKEQ. This CDR3 has 17 residues. The junction had 13 bases not matched to a gene; V was cut back by 3 bases and J by 5 bases. CDR3 residues: CASSQVGAGGPQETQYF. CDR3 nucleotide sequence: TGTGCCAGCAGCCAGGTTGGAGCGGGGGGCCCGCAGGAGACCCAGTACTTC.

The rearrangement uses TRBV5-1 and TRBJ2-1; 11 nucleotides agree with TRBD1. Trimming took 3 bases from V and 0 from J; bases not matched to a gene: 2. This CDR3 has 16 amino acids. CDR1 SGHRS and CDR2 YFSETQ come from the germline V gene. CDR3 in DNA: TGCGCCAGCAGCTCCGGGACAGGGGGCTCCTACAATGAGCAGTTCTTC. This encodes CASSSGTGGSYNEQFF.

V usage is TRBV7-8 and J usage is TRBJ2-1; D uncertain. The CDR3 sequence is 14 residues long. CDR1 is SGHVS, CDR2 FQNEAQ, per germline. The V gene lost 5 bases and the J gene lost 0 bases, with 8 bases spanning the gap. As DNA, the CDR3 is TGTGCCAGCAGCCGAGATAGCTCCTACAATGAGCAGTTCTTC. Translation gives CASSRDSSYNEQFF.

CDR3 protein: CAWGPWTDNTEAFF. The CDR3 DNA reads as TGTGCCTGGGGTCCCTGGACAGACAACACTGAAGCTTTCTTT. The J gene is TRBJ1-1, the V gene TRBV30, with TRBD1 as a possible D gene (6 bases). Germline CDR1 and CDR2: GTSNPN and SVGIG (reference sequence). Trimming took 5 bases from V and 2 from J, leaving 15 bases between them. CDR3 length: 14 residues.

This chain uses TRBV30 with TRBJ1-2; D perhaps matches TRBD1 (6 bases). V was trimmed by 3 bases and J by 4 bases, leaving 12 bases between them. This CDR3 is 13 amino acids long. Looked up from germline, CDR1 is GTSNPN and CDR2 is SVGIG (reference sequence). This CDR3 reads CAWRRGGVYGYTF. The CDR3 DNA follows: TGTGCCTGGAGAAGGGGGGGCGTCTATGGCTACACCTTC.

The chain carries TRBV10-3 and TRBJ2-3, with 8 nucleotides matching TRBD1. Trimming took 6 bases from V and 0 from J; bases not matched to a gene: 5. This CDR3 has 15 residues. The germline gives CDR1 ENHRY, CDR2 SYGVKD. DNA for the CDR3: TGTGCCATCAGCCTAAACAGGGGGAGCACAGATACGCAGTATTTT. Translation gives CAISLNRGSTDTQYF.

This clone was counted once. V is TRBV19 and J is TRBJ2-3, with 9 bases fitting TRBD2. CDR1 and CDR2 (germline): LNHDA, SQIVND (reference sequence). V trimming: 1 base; J trimming: 2 bases; junction bases outside the gene matches: 7. This CDR3 spans 17 amino acids. CDR3 amino acids: CASSIVASGAHTDTQYF. The CDR3 nucleotides are TGTGCCAGTAGTATAGTGGCTAGCGGGGCCCACACAGATACGCAGTATTTT.

The chain recombines TRBV19 with TRBJ2-3; tentatively, D is TRBD1 (5 bases). The CDR3 consists of 15 residues. Germline V gene data show CDR1 as LNHDA and CDR2 as SQIVND (reference sequence). Trimming removed 2 bases at V and 4 bases at J, with 13 bases between. CDR3 residues: CASSIQGATADTQYF. The CDR3, as DNA: TGTGCCAGTAGTATACAGGGTGCCACAGCAGATACGCAGTATTTT.

This rearrangement joins TRBV7-9 to TRBJ2-1; 10 nucleotides line up with TRBD1. The germline V gene has CDR1 SEHNR and CDR2 FQNEAQ (reference sequence). V shed 5 bases and J 0 bases; nucleotides not matched to a gene: 7. CDR3 length: 17 residues. The CDR3 coding sequence is TGTGCCAGCAGCACCGGGACAGGGGTAGTCTCCTACAATGAGCAGTTCTTC. Its translation: CASSTGTGVVSYNEQFF.

The rearrangement links TRBV30 to TRBJ2-7; D might be TRBD2 (5 bases). V lost 8 bases and J lost 0, with 17 bases in between. Germline assignment: CDR1 GTSNPN and CDR2 SVGIG (reference sequence). The CDR3 has 14 residues. CDR3 nucleotides: TGTGCCGTCACAAAGGACTTCAACTCCTACGAGCAGTACTTC. This sequence encodes CAVTKDFNSYEQYF.

The chain employs TRBV27 and TRBJ1-5; D ambiguous. Germline assignment: CDR1 MNHEY and CDR2 SMNVEV (reference sequence). The CDR3 is 13 residues long. Trimming shortened V by 5 bases and J by 5 bases, and 10 bases separated the two germline ends. CDR3 DNA sequence: TGTGCCAGCAGTACCCGGTATGATCAGCCCCAGCATTTT. Its translation is CASSTRYDQPQHF.

The gene calls are TRBV16 and TRBJ2-5; 7 nucleotides align to TRBD1. This CDR3 has 13 residues. Losses at the gene ends were 4 bases for V and 2 bases for J; bases not matched to a gene: 1. Per germline, CDR1 KGHSY and CDR2 FQNENV. The CDR3 region has the DNA TGTGCCAGCAGCCCGGGACAGCAAGAGACCCAGTACTTC. This gives the protein CASSPGQQETQYF.

V usage is TRBV2 and J usage is TRBJ2-7; D remains ambiguous. CDR1 and CDR2 (germline): SNHLY, FYNNEI. Trimming cost V 3 bases and J 7 bases, with 4 bases left between them. The CDR3 totals 10 residues. The CDR3 DNA is TGTGCCAGCAGTGACCCTGAGCAGTACTTC. The encoded protein is CASSDPEQYF.

The rearrangement uses TRBV29-1 and TRBJ1-1; 7 bases line up with TRBD1. Germline trimming cut 4 bases from V and 10 bases from J; bases unmatched to any gene: 6. CDR1 SQVTM and CDR2 ANQGSEA come from the germline V gene. The CDR3 length is 11 residues. The CDR3 sequence is CSVGSQGPAFF. The CDR3 DNA is TGCAGCGTTGGGTCACAGGGGCCAGCTTTCTTT.

V usage is TRBV10-3 and J usage is TRBJ2-1; 14 nucleotides agree with TRBD2. CDR1 and CDR2 from the germline V gene are ENHRY and SYGVKD. The V and J ends lost 10 bases and 10 bases, in that order; junction bases with no gene match: 12. The CDR3 totals 15 residues. In nucleotides, the CDR3 is TGTGCCACAGTCACAGGACTAGCGGGGGGTAAAGAGCAGTTCTTC. Protein: CATVTGLAGGKEQFF.

The gene calls are TRBV10-2 and TRBJ2-5, with TRBD2 identical over 8 bases. CDR3 length equals 14 residues. The J segment lost 3 bases and the V segment lost 7 bases, leaving 7 bases of the junction unmatched. Germline lookup yields CDR1 WSHSY and CDR2 SAAADI. CDR3 sequence reads: CASTLRGEKETQYF. The CDR3 nucleotides are TGCGCCAGCACTTTGCGGGGGGAAAAAGAGACCCAGTACTTC.

This chain connects TRBV10-3 to TRBJ2-6, with a tentative D call TRBD1 (5 bases). V was pared by 2 bases and J by 4 bases, with 12 bases between. CDR3 size: 16 residues. Germline CDR1 ENHRY, CDR2 SYGVKD. The CDR3 here is CAISEAQGWGANVLTF. The CDR3 coding sequence is TGTGCCATCAGTGAGGCCCAGGGTTGGGGGGCCAACGTCCTGACTTTC.

J is TRBJ2-1 and V is TRBV5-1, with TRBD2 matching 10 bases. The ends lost 0 bases at V and 8 bases at J; junction bases unmatched: 8. CDR1 is SGHRS and CDR2 is YFSETQ in the germline V gene. CDR3 length: 16 amino acids. This chain's CDR3 is CASSLGIAGGPHEQFF. The DNA of the CDR3 is TGCGCCAGCAGCTTGGGAATAGCGGGGGGCCCCCATGAGCAGTTCTTC.

The chain couples TRBV7-3 to TRBJ2-3; TRBD2 matches 12 bases. The germline V gene encodes CDR1 SGHTA and CDR2 FQGTGA. CDR3 size: 15 residues. V trimming: 5 bases; J trimming: 3 bases; junction bases outside the gene matches: 3. CDR3 sequence reads: CASSGTSGGTDTQYF. CDR3 sequence (DNA): TGTGCCAGCAGCGGTACTAGCGGGGGGACAGATACGCAGTATTTT.

In DNA form, the CDR3 reads TGTGCCAGCAGCTTGGAATCAGGGTATCTGGGCTACACCTTC. Translating it yields CASSLESGYLGYTF. The chain is built from TRBV5-4 and TRBJ1-2; D is perhaps TRBD1 (5 bases). The V gene lost 0 bases and the J gene lost 8 bases, with 14 bases spanning the gap. The CDR3 has 14 amino acids. The germline CDR1 and CDR2 sequences are SGHNT and YYREEE (reference sequence).

The chain links TRBV10-3 to TRBJ2-2; tentative D call: TRBD1 (5 bases). V shed 2 bases and J shed 7 bases, with 11 bases lying between them. The CDR3 consists of 14 residues. The germline V gene has CDR1 ENHRY and CDR2 SYGVKD. CDR3 DNA sequence: TGTGCCATCAGTGAGCTGGACAAGGTCGGGGAGCTGTTTTTT. Its protein is CAISELDKVGELFF.

V usage is TRBV11-2 and J usage is TRBJ2-3, with D uncertain. CDR1 and CDR2 from the germline V gene are SGHAT and FQNNGV. Trimming left V 8 bases short and J 5 bases short, with 11 bases between. This CDR3 contains 12 residues. The CDR3 protein is CASGPRRDTQYF. For the CDR3, the DNA is TGTGCCAGCGGTCCTCGTAGAGATACGCAGTATTTT.

This rearrangement joins TRBV7-3 to TRBJ2-1, with TRBD2 matching over 7 bases. The CDR3 length is 15 residues. Per germline, CDR1 SGHTA and CDR2 FQGTGA. J gave up 4 bases and V 5 bases, and 8 bases lay outside the gene matches. The DNA of the CDR3 is TGTGCCAGCAGCGTGGGGGGGTCGCCTTACAATGAGCAGTTCTTC. It is translated as CASSVGGSPYNEQFF.

The rearrangement uses TRBV27 and TRBJ2-7; 8 bases line up with TRBD1. The CDR3 has 12 residues. Germline assignment: CDR1 MNHEY and CDR2 SMNVEV (reference sequence). V shed 6 bases, J shed 7 bases, and the junction held 5 bases outside the gene matches. The CDR3 here is CASSRQGREQYF. Written as DNA, the CDR3 is TGTGCCAGCAGCCGACAGGGGCGGGAGCAGTACTTC.

This sequence joins TRBV19 and TRBJ1-2; 8 bases line up with TRBD1. This CDR3 comprises 14 residues. Germline trimming cut 11 bases from V and 4 bases from J; bases unmatched to any gene: 12. CDR1 and CDR2 (germline): LNHDA, SQIVND (reference sequence). The CDR3 sequence: CASRPQDRAYGYTF. In nucleotides, the CDR3 is TGTGCCTCGCGACCTCAGGACAGGGCCTATGGCTACACCTTC.

The V call is TRBV3-1 (or the pseudogene TRBV3-2), the J call TRBJ2-2, with D maybe TRBD2 (7 bases). Germline assignment: CDR1 LGHDT and CDR2 YNNKEL (reference sequence). The CDR3 sequence is 17 residues long. V was cut by 4 bases and J by 6 bases, with 21 bases left in between. Written as DNA, the CDR3 is TGTGCCAGCAGCCTCCGAAGGGGGGGGTCCTGGGCCGGGGAGCTGTTTTTT. Its translation is CASSLRRGGSWAGELFF.

In DNA form, the CDR3 reads TGTGCTTGTAGCCGGCGCCAATCCTACGAGCAGTACTTC. Translation: CACSRRQSYEQYF. The rearrangement joins TRBV7-2 to TRBJ2-7; the D is unclear. This CDR3 comprises 13 residues. The germline V gene encodes CDR1 SGHTA and CDR2 FQGNSA.

The J gene is TRBJ2-5, the V gene TRBV2, with 7 bases matching TRBD1. The trim removed 6 bases at V and 2 bases at J, leaving 6 bases unmatched. Germline V gives CDR1 SNHLY, CDR2 FYNNEI. The CDR3 extends over 14 amino acids. CDR3 amino acids: CASSLPGQQETQYF. CDR3 bases: TGTGCCAGCAGCTTACCGGGACAGCAAGAGACCCAGTACTTC.

Details on this clone: Since a much larger clone is just one base distant, this may be a read error. The V gene is TRBV5-5, the J gene TRBJ1-5; 7 nucleotides agree with TRBD1. Germline trimming cut 0 bases from V and 2 bases from J; bases unmatched to any gene: 2. The CDR3 is made up of 15 amino acids. Germline loops: CDR1 SGHKS, CDR2 YYEKEE (reference sequence). As DNA, the CDR3 is TGTGCCAGCAGCTTGGGACAGGGTGGCAATCAGCCCCAGCATTTT. It specifies CASSLGQGGNQPQHF.

This chain connects TRBV18 to TRBJ1-2; D may be TRBD1 (5 bases). The V gene lost 4 bases and the J gene lost 4 bases, with 10 bases spanning the gap. Germline values: CDR1 KGHSH, CDR2 LQKENI. The length of the CDR3 is 13 residues. The CDR3: CASSLGPSYGYTF. CDR3 DNA: TGTGCCAGCTCACTGGGGCCGAGCTATGGCTACACCTTC. Combining the CDR3 with reference TRBV18 and TRBJ1-2 gives the whole variable domain NAGVMQNPRHLVRRRGQEARLRCSPMKGHSHVYWYRQLPEEGLKFMVYLQKENIIDESGMPKERFSAEFPKEGPSILRIQQVVRGDSAAYFCASSLGPSYGYTFGSGTRLTVV.